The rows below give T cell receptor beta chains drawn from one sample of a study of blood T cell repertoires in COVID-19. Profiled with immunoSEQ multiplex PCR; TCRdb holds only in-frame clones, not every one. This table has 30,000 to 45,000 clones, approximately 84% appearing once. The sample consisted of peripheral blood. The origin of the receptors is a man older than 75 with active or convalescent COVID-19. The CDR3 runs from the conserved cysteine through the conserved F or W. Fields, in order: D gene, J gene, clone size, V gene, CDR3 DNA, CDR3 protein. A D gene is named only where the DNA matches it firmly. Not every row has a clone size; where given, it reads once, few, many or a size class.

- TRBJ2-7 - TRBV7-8 TGTGCCAGCAGCTTAGTAGGGGTCAACTACGAGCAGTACTTC CASSLVGVNYEQYF
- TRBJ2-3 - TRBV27 TGTGCCAGCACCCAGGGGGGCTCCGCAGATACGCAGTATTTT CASTQGGSADTQYF
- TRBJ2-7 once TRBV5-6 TGTGCCAGCAGCCCAGTGGCAGGGGGGCGCGAGCAGTACTTC CASSPVAGGREQYF
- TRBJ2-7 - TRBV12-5 TGTGCTAGTGGTCCTCGGACTTACGAGCAGTACTTC CASGPRTYEQYF
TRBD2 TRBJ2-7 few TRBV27 TGTGCCAGCAGTCCGGGGGGGGTCCTCGAGCAGTACTTC CASSPGGVLEQYF
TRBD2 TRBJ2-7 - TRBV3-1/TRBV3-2 TGTGCCAGCAGCCAGAGGGAGGGTCGCCCATCCCGAAAATACGAGCAGTACTTC CASSQREGRPSRKYEQYF
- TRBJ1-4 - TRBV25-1 TGTGCCAGCAGTGTTTCCTGGGACATTAATGAAAAACTGTTTTTT CASSVSWDINEKLFF
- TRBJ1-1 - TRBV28 TGTGCCAGCAGTCTTAGAGTGAACACTGAAGCTTTCTTT CASSLRVNTEAFF
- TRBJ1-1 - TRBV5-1 TGCGCCAGCAGCTGGGGACAGAACACTGAAGCTTTCTTT CASSWGQNTEAFF
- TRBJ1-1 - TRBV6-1 TGTGCCAGCAGTGAAGCGCTGTCAACAGGGAACGCTGAAGCTTTCTTT CASSEALSTGNAEAFF
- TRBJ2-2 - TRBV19 TGTGCCAGTAGTATCTACAGCAACACCGGGGAGCTGTTTTTT CASSIYSNTGELFF
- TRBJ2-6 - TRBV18 TGTGCCAGCTCGGTGCGACGGGGCTCTGGGGCCAACGTCCTGACTTTC CASSVRRGSGANVLTF
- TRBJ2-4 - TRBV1 TGCACCAGCAGCCAACAGGGGGTAGCTCTCCAAAACATTCAGTACTTC CTSSQQGVALQNIQYF
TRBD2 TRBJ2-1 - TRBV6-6 TGTGCCACGGTAAAGCGGGAGGAGTTGAATGAGCAGTTCTTC CATVKREELNEQFF
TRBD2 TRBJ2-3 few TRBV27 TGTGCCAGCAGTTTAGACCGGGCGGGAGCTCCCACAGATACGCAGTATTTT CASSLDRAGAPTDTQYF
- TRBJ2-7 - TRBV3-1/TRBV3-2 TGTGCCAGCAGCCGCCGGCCTGACGTGGGGCCAATCCGCTTC CASSRRPDVGPIRF
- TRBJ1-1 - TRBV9 TGTGCCAGCAGCGTAGAGGAGGTGCGGAACACTGAAGCTTTCTTT CASSVEEVRNTEAFF